This T cell receptor (beta chain) was retrieved from a study of technical replicates of blood from several donors. V was clipped by 2 bases and J by 2 bases, with 7 bases between them. The CDR3 spans 14 residues. Per the germline V gene, CDR1 is MDHEN and CDR2 is SYDVKM. Sequencing used immunoSEQ multiplex PCR; TCRdb keeps in-frame clones, though not all of them. In the table there are under 95,000 clones, 85% to 95% of which are singletons. The sample comprised T cells isolated from PBMCs. The chain combines TRBV28 with TRBJ1-3; D is ambiguous. This receptor was obtained from a human donor in good health. CDR3 amino acids: CASSLRGAGNTIYF. CDR3 sequence (DNA): TGTGCCAGCAGTTTACGGGGTGCTGGAAACACCATATATTTT.